The 25 T cell receptor beta chains reported below all come from one sample, sequenced in a study of shared clonotypes between healthy human individuals. The repertoire was sequenced with immunoSEQ multiplex PCR; TCRdb's copy has only in-frame clones and lacks some. The sample consists of some 680,000 clones, around three quarters of them appearing once. Input material: memory CD4+ T cells sorted from blood. Subset: CD45RA-negative fraction. The receptors stem from a woman in her twenties or thirties in good health.

CDR3 DNA: TGTGCCTGGAATTCCCGGCACGTCAATGAAAAACTGTTTTTT. Encoded protein: CAWNSRHVNEKLFF. This chain uses TRBV30 with TRBJ1-4; D is unresolved. Trimming pared 4 bases from V and 5 bases from J, leaving 14 bases between. Per germline, CDR1 GTSNPN and CDR2 SVGIG (reference sequence). The CDR3 contains 14 residues.

Concerning this clone: In the same sample, other DNA sequences code for this CDR3. The CDR3, as DNA: TGTGCCAGCAGGGGAGATAGCAATCAGCCCCAGCATTTT. Protein sequence: CASRGDSNQPQHF. This chain joins TRBV2 and TRBJ1-5, with D unresolved. The V end was cut by 6 bases, the J end by 0 bases, with 6 bases between. Germline V CDR1 and CDR2: SNHLY, FYNNEI. The CDR3 is 13 residues long.

This sequence joins TRBV2 and TRBJ1-1; 9 bases fit TRBD1. Germline assignment: CDR1 SNHLY and CDR2 FYNNEI. J lost 7 bases, V lost 0 bases, and 3 bases had no gene match. This CDR3 has 14 amino acids. CDR3: CASSEALGQGEAFF. As DNA, the CDR3 is TGTGCCAGCAGTGAAGCGCTGGGACAGGGTGAAGCTTTCTTT.

The genes are TRBV2 and TRBJ2-1, with 8 bases lining up with TRBD2. Trimming removed 5 bases from V and 4 bases from J; junction bases left unmatched: 10. CDR1 is SNHLY, CDR2 FYNNEI, per germline. The CDR3 has 16 residues. The DNA for the CDR3 is TGTGCCAGCAGTTTCCGTCCTAGCGGGCCTTACAATGAGCAGTTCTTC. Its translation is CASSFRPSGPYNEQFF.

The chain joins TRBV18 to TRBJ1-2; D is perhaps TRBD1 (6 bases). Trimming stripped 3 bases from V and 4 bases from J, with 9 bases between. Looked up from germline, CDR1 is KGHSH and CDR2 is LQKENI. This CDR3 comprises 13 residues. CDR3 amino acids: CASSPGRGYGYTF. In DNA form, the CDR3 reads TGTGCCAGCTCACCGGGCAGGGGCTATGGCTACACCTTC. Drawing the rest from reference TRBV18 and TRBJ1-2, the complete variable domain is NAGVMQNPRHLVRRRGQEARLRCSPMKGHSHVYWYRQLPEEGLKFMVYLQKENIIDESGMPKERFSAEFPKEGPSILRIQQVVRGDSAAYFCASSPGRGYGYTFGSGTRLTVV.

The chain employs TRBV10-2 and TRBJ2-3, with TRBD2 as a possible D gene (6 bases). V lost 6 bases to trimming and J lost 3 bases, with 10 bases between them. Germline values: CDR1 WSHSY, CDR2 SAAADI. The CDR3 is 13 residues long. Here the CDR3 DNA reads TGCGCCAGCAGCCGGGACTCAACAGATACGCAGTATTTT. Its translation is CASSRDSTDTQYF.

The J gene is TRBJ2-7, the V gene TRBV28; a weak D match, TRBD1 (6 bases). CDR3 length: 13 amino acids. V lost 7 bases to trimming and J lost 3 bases, with 13 bases between them. Germline CDR1 is MDHEN and CDR2 is SYDVKM. CDR3 coding DNA: TGTGCCAGCACTATGGCCAGGGGCTACGAGCAGTACTTC. This translates into CASTMARGYEQYF.

This chain uses TRBV7-9 with TRBJ2-7, with 11 bases lining up with TRBD2. V trimming: 5 bases; J trimming: 0 bases; junction bases outside the gene matches: 15. The germline CDR1 and CDR2 sequences are SEHNR and FQNEAQ (reference sequence). The CDR3 totals 19 residues. The DNA for the CDR3 is TGTGCCAGCAGCCTCCTAGGGGGGTTAGCGGGAGGGCCCTCCTACGAGCAGTACTTC. It specifies CASSLLGGLAGGPSYEQYF.

The chain employs TRBV5-1 and TRBJ2-7; TRBD2 agrees at 8 bases. The CDR3 consists of 17 residues. Germline values: CDR1 SGHRS, CDR2 YFSETQ. V lost 0 bases to trimming and J lost 2 bases; unmatched junction nucleotides: 10. The CDR3 loop is CASSLVSSGSQTYEQYF. CDR3 in DNA: TGCGCCAGCAGCTTGGTATCCAGCGGGAGCCAGACCTACGAGCAGTACTTC. Complete variable domain (other parts from reference TRBV5-1 and TRBJ2-7): KAGVTQTPRYLIKTRGQQVTLSCSPISGHRSVSWYQQTPGQGLQFLFEYFSETQRNKGNFPGRFSGRQFSNSRSEMNVSTLELGDSALYLCASSLVSSGSQTYEQYFGPGTRLTVT.

The chain is built from TRBV5-1 and TRBJ2-1; either TRBD1 or TRBD2 may fit D (5 bases each). The CDR3 consists of 19 residues. Trimming pared 4 bases from V and 10 bases from J, leaving 33 bases between. Looked up from germline, CDR1 is SGHRS and CDR2 is YFSETQ. This chain's CDR3 is CASSPTDGWAGSVIREQFF. The CDR3 coding sequence is TGCGCCAGCAGCCCGACAGATGGATGGGCAGGGAGTGTAATTCGGGAGCAGTTCTTC.

This chain joins TRBV14 and TRBJ1-3; maybe TRBD1 (6 bases). This CDR3 has 17 residues. Germline V gene sequence: CDR1 SGHDN, CDR2 FVKESK. Trimming pared 2 bases from V and 0 bases from J, leaving 14 bases between. Here the CDR3 reads CASSQKWGGASGNTIYF. DNA of the CDR3: TGTGCCAGCAGCCAAAAGTGGGGGGGCGCCTCTGGAAACACCATATATTTT.

This clone was found once. CDR3 sequence: CASSQLAGITGELFF. CDR3 DNA sequence: TGTGCCAGCAGCCAACTAGCGGGAATCACCGGGGAGCTGTTTTTT. V gene TRBV14 combines with J gene TRBJ2-2, with 9 bases that match TRBD2. The CDR3 sequence is 15 residues long. V shed 2 bases and J 4 bases; nucleotides not matched to a gene: 2. CDR1 is SGHDN, CDR2 FVKESK, per germline.

The chain employs TRBV5-1 and TRBJ2-1; D could derive from TRBD1 or TRBD2 (5 bases each). The CDR3 loop spans 13 amino acids. Per the germline V gene, CDR1 is SGHRS and CDR2 is YFSETQ. The ends were cut back, 0 bases at V and 8 bases at J, with 9 bases in the middle. CDR3 residues: CASSLEGRHEQFF. The CDR3 DNA reads TGCGCCAGCAGCTTGGAGGGACGCCATGAGCAGTTCTTC. Looking up the rest from reference TRBV5-1 and TRBJ2-1 gives the full variable domain: KAGVTQTPRYLIKTRGQQVTLSCSPISGHRSVSWYQQTPGQGLQFLFEYFSETQRNKGNFPGRFSGRQFSNSRSEMNVSTLELGDSALYLCASSLEGRHEQFFGPGTRLTVL.

The V and J genes are TRBV21-1 and TRBJ1-2; the table's TRBD1 call for D was not verified on the DNA. TRBV21-1 has pseudogene status. The CDR3 contains 16 residues. The CDR3 reads CASSPLWTDETHGYTF. The CDR3 nucleotides are TGTGCCAGCAGTCCCCTGTGGACAGATGAGACTCATGGCTACACCTTC.

This chain uses TRBV6-5 with TRBJ2-2, with TRBD2 matching over 8 bases. Germline CDR1 and CDR2: MNHEY and SVGAGI. Trimming removed 6 bases from V and 0 bases from J; junction bases left unmatched: 3. CDR3 length: 15 amino acids. The CDR3 loop is CASSRLATNTGELFF. Written as DNA, the CDR3 is TGTGCCAGCAGCCGACTAGCGACGAACACCGGGGAGCTGTTTTTT.

This chain links TRBV11-2 with TRBJ2-5, with 8 bases matching TRBD1. With V trimmed by 2 bases and J by 5 bases, 13 bases remained unmatched. Germline assignment: CDR1 SGHAT and CDR2 FQNNGV. The CDR3 contains 17 residues. The CDR3 loop is CASSLSAGGYSGETQYF. Here the CDR3 DNA reads TGTGCCAGCAGCTTAAGCGCAGGGGGCTACTCGGGGGAGACCCAGTACTTC. The full variable domain, its missing parts supplied by reference TRBV11-2 and TRBJ2-5, is EAGVAQSPRYKIIEKRQSVAFWCNPISGHATLYWYQQILGQGPKLLIQFQNNGVVDDSQLPKDRFSAERLKGVDSTLKIQPAKLEDSAVYLCASSLSAGGYSGETQYFGPGTRLLVL.

In DNA form, the CDR3 reads TGTGCCAGCAGCGCGCTAGGTGGGAACACCGGGGAGCTGTTTTTT. It codes for CASSALGGNTGELFF. The chain employs TRBV11-2 and TRBJ2-2; D remains unclear. Trimming took 5 bases from V and 1 from J, leaving 11 bases between them. Looked up from germline, CDR1 is SGHAT and CDR2 is FQNNGV. This CDR3 is 15 amino acids long. The full variable domain, completed using reference TRBV11-2 and TRBJ2-2, is EAGVAQSPRYKIIEKRQSVAFWCNPISGHATLYWYQQILGQGPKLLIQFQNNGVVDDSQLPKDRFSAERLKGVDSTLKIQPAKLEDSAVYLCASSALGGNTGELFFGEGSRLTVL.

This chain joins TRBV27 and TRBJ2-1; 9 bases are shared with TRBD2. Trimming took 5 bases from V and 7 from J; bases not matched to a gene: 15. Germline V gene data show CDR1 as MNHEY and CDR2 as SMNVEV (reference sequence). This CDR3 comprises 17 residues. Written as DNA, the CDR3 is TGTGCCAGCAGTCGGGCTGTGCGGGGGGGTCTTAGTAATGAGCAGTTCTTC. Residues: CASSRAVRGGLSNEQFF.

This clone was picked up one time. Other DNA variants within this sample encode the same CDR3. The gene calls are TRBV5-1 and TRBJ2-3, with 10 bases that match TRBD2. The CDR3 runs 15 residues. Per germline, CDR1 SGHRS and CDR2 YFSETQ. V shed 3 bases and J 1 base; nucleotides not matched to a gene: 2. CDR3 protein: CASSSLAGGTDTQYF. Here the CDR3 DNA reads TGCGCCAGCAGCTCCCTAGCGGGAGGCACAGATACGCAGTATTTT.

V usage is TRBV27 and J usage is TRBJ2-7, with TRBD1 as a possible D gene (6 bases). Per germline, CDR1 MNHEY and CDR2 SMNVEV (reference sequence). The CDR3 is 15 amino acids. The V gene lost 0 bases and the J gene lost 3 bases, with 12 bases spanning the gap. The CDR3, as DNA: TGTGCCAGCAGTTTATCGCTCAGGGGAGTCTACGAGCAGTACTTC. Translation: CASSLSLRGVYEQYF.

This chain joins TRBV19 and TRBJ1-1; 7 bases are shared with TRBD1. Trimming at V came to 7 bases and at J to 5 bases, leaving 13 bases not matched to a gene. The CDR3 is 15 residues long. Germline CDR1 LNHDA, CDR2 SQIVND (reference sequence). The CDR3 loop is CASISREGANTEAFF. For the CDR3, the DNA is TGTGCCAGTATCAGCCGCGAGGGGGCAAATACTGAAGCTTTCTTT.

The chain uses TRBV5-8 and TRBJ2-1, with D perhaps TRBD2 (6 bases). The CDR3 contains 15 residues. CDR1 and CDR2 from the germline V gene are SGHTS and YDEGEE. V was cut by 6 bases and J by 0 bases, with 13 bases left in between. The DNA of the CDR3 is TGTGCCAGCACCTTCGGACTAAGCTCCTACAATGAGCAGTTCTTC. The encoded protein is CASTFGLSSYNEQFF.

The chain has TRBV9 and TRBJ2-2; D remains ambiguous. Germline CDR1 and CDR2: SGDLS and YYNGEE. The CDR3 spans 14 residues. V was cut by 1 base and J by 6 bases, with 10 bases left in between. The CDR3: CASSVIETAGELFF. CDR3 bases: TGTGCCAGCAGCGTAATTGAGACCGCCGGGGAGCTGTTTTTT.

The chain couples TRBV7-2 to TRBJ2-1; possibly TRBD2 for D (5 bases). Per the germline V gene, CDR1 is SGHTA and CDR2 is FQGNSA. Trimming removed 1 base at V and 2 bases at J, with 6 bases between. This CDR3 is built from 14 residues. The CDR3 here is CASSLDGAYNEQFF. CDR3 DNA sequence: TGTGCCAGCAGCTTAGACGGGGCCTACAATGAGCAGTTCTTC.

The chain uses TRBV23-1 and TRBJ2-1; TRBD2 agrees at 11 bases. Being an ORF, TRBV23-1 has a function that is uncertain. With 9 bases clipped from V and 5 bases from J, the junction kept 21 bases outside the gene matches. The CDR3 contains 19 residues. The chain's CDR3 is CASPRGKTSGAKSHNEQFF. CDR3 bases: TGCGCCAGTCCCCGCGGCAAGACTAGCGGGGCTAAGAGTCACAATGAGCAGTTCTTC.